The present entry profiles one T cell receptor beta chain with its context. V lost 3 bases and J lost 5; bases outside the gene matches: 6. The length of the CDR3 is 15 residues. Germline values: CDR1 SEHNR, CDR2 FQNEAQ (reference sequence). This sample is drawn from a study of T cell changes during pregnancy in multiple sclerosis. Sequencing used immunoSEQ multiplex PCR; TCRdb keeps in-frame clones, though not all of them. The repertoire holds 40,000 to 45,000 clones, with 80% to 90% as singletons. Sequenced here: CD4+ T cells from peripheral blood mononuclear cells, sampled in the first trimester of pregnancy. The chain carries TRBV7-9 and TRBJ1-1; 10 nucleotides agree with TRBD1. This receptor was obtained from a female donor with multiple sclerosis, enrolled in a pregnancy study. CDR3 sequence (DNA): TGTGCCAGCAGCTTGGGACAGGGGAGGATAACTGAAGCTTTCTTT. It specifies CASSLGQGRITEAFF.